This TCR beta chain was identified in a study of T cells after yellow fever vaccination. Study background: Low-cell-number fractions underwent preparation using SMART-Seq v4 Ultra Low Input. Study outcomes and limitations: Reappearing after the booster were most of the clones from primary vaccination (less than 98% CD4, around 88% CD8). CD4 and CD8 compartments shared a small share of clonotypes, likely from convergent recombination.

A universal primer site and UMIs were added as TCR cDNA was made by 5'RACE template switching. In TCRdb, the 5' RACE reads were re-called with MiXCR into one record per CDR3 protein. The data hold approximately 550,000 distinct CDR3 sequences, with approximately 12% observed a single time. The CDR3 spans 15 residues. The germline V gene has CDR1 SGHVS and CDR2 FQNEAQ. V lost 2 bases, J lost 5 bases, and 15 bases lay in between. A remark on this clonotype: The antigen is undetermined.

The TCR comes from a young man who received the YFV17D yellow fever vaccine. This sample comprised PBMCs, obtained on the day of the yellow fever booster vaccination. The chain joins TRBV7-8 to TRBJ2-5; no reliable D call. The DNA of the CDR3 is TGTGCCAGCAGCTTACCAACTCGTCTAGAGGAGACCCAGTACTTC. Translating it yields CASSLPTRLEETQYF.